This T cell receptor (beta chain) was identified in a study of glioma-infiltrating T cells after dendritic cell vaccination. Looking at the study overall: Three intradermal dendritic cell vaccine injections were given every two weeks.

Up to about 2 ug genomic DNA was used for TCRB CDR3 amplification. Some clones are missing from TCRdb's copy, which holds only in-frame ones; the method was immunoSEQ multiplex PCR. The table records under 100,000 clones, 85% to 90% of them present only once. The source of this sequence is a human donor with glioblastoma. This specimen consisted of blood, obtained before dendritic cell vaccination.

CDR3 nucleotides: TGTGCTAGTGGCCCCGAGACCTACGAGCAGTACTTC. This encodes CASGPETYEQYF. The rearrangement links TRBV12-5 to TRBJ2-7; no firm D call. V gave up 6 bases and J gave up 2 bases, with 8 bases separating them. The CDR3 covers 12 residues. Germline-derived CDR1 and CDR2 are LGHNT and FRNRAP.